This T cell receptor beta chain was sequenced during a study of blood T cell repertoires in COVID-19. Original processing notes: Reference gene primer amplification in the assay estimated nucleated cell counts. Here immunoSEQ multiplex PCR was the method, and the copy in TCRdb shows in-frame clones only, minus some. The V and J calls and clone size are taken from that table; D and trimming were inferred from the DNA. This table holds 250,000 to 350,000 clones, around 91% found once. Recovery among Cohort 3 donors was established by two negative PCRs, clearance, or symptom resolution. The source material was PBMCs or T cells enriched from blood (not recorded which). This TCR derives from a woman between 18 and 30 years old who had recovered from COVID-19.

The CDR3 protein is CASSSTANYGYTF. The CDR3 bases are TGCGCCAGCAGCTCTACAGCTAACTATGGCTACACCTTC. The chain combines TRBV5-1 with TRBJ1-2, with unresolved D. CDR1 is SGHRS, CDR2 YFSETQ, per germline. V was cut by 3 bases and J by 0 bases, with 6 bases left in between. This CDR3 comprises 13 residues.